The sequence of this T cell receptor (beta chain) was determined in a study of T cell changes during pregnancy in multiple sclerosis (dated by TCRdb to between 2017 and 2020). Turning to the overall study: The study looked at changes in the T cell repertoire across pregnancy in women with multiple sclerosis.

The library was obtained by the immunoSEQ multiplex PCR assay. This is the immuneACCESS table as TCRdb keeps it, with only in-frame sequences that have V and J called. A part of the clones is gone; compared with another copy, unresolved V genes explain less than half, and the rest is unexplained. The sample contains 8,500 to 13,000 clones, around 89% of them found a single time. Of the sample, 4.5% to 5.5% falls within the top ten clones. A single count supports this clone. Its antigen target is currently unknown. Base qualities are not recorded, but no much larger clone differs from it by a single base. CDR1 and CDR2 were assigned from the germline V gene as MRHNA and SNTAGT. The CDR3 sequence holds 15 residues, the cysteine and phenylalanine included. Left in the record is the CDR3 DNA by itself, 45 bases read in frame from the first base. Relative to germline, V is 0 bases shorter and J is 3 bases shorter, with 8 bases between their ends.

This receptor was identified in a female donor in good health, enrolled as a control in a pregnancy study. The chain uses TRBV6-4 and TRBJ2-2; 6 matching bases give a weak D call of TRBD1. Here the sequenced sample was CD8+ T cells from peripheral blood mononuclear cells, taken in the first trimester of pregnancy. The nucleotide sequence is given as TGTGCCAGCAGTGACTCGGGGGCGCACACCGGGGAGCTGTTTTTT. It specifies CASSDSGAHTGELFF.